This is a list of T cell receptor beta chains from one sample in a study of Graves' ophthalmopathy and Graves' hyperthyroidism. TCRdb passed the multiplex PCR reads through MiXCR, listing each CDR3 protein once. The sample yields a few hundred thousand distinct CDR3 sequences, roughly 15% seen once. Sequenced sample: peripheral blood. Source of these receptors: a woman under 30 with stable Graves' hyperthyroidism. CDR3s leave out the opening cysteine and the closing phenylalanine or tryptophan. Fields, in order: V gene, CDR3 protein.

v_gene: TRBV28
CDR3aa: ASSLGKGTGSYEQY

v_gene: TRBV6-1
CDR3aa: ASSEPTPLGVGQY

v_gene: TRBV6-1
CDR3aa: ASSNQPQH

v_gene: TRBV28
CDR3aa: ASSPRPDTEAF

v_gene: TRBV4-1
CDR3aa: ASSQVLGQGDEQY

v_gene: TRBV27
CDR3aa: ASSLLTRDYNSPLH

v_gene: TRBV28
CDR3aa: ASSLVTRDRGNTEAF

v_gene: TRBV12-3/TRBV12-4
CDR3aa: ASSLRAVFRPQH

v_gene: TRBV29-1
CDR3aa: SGLDRVSYGYT

v_gene: TRBV4-1
CDR3aa: ASSQVTVHGEQY

v_gene: TRBV12-3/TRBV12-4
CDR3aa: ASSPRLAWAGELF

v_gene: TRBV12-3/TRBV12-4
CDR3aa: ASQTGRYSNQPQH

v_gene: TRBV20-1
CDR3aa: SARGIQGSNTEAF

v_gene: TRBV6-5
CDR3aa: ASSSGQGPYEQY

v_gene: TRBV6-5
CDR3aa: ASIPDPPYRAEAF